These 9 T cell receptor beta chains share one sample of origin, sequenced in a study of CD8+ T cells in alopecia areata. The treatment: oral pan-JAK inhibitor, 5-10 mg twice daily. It was cDNA, reverse transcribed from extracted RNA, that served as the sequencing template. Sequencing used immunoSEQ multiplex PCR; TCRdb keeps in-frame clones, though not all of them. The table lists about 130,000 clones, 45% to 60% of them singletons, with more than 15% in the top ten. This material consisted of CD8+ T cells sorted from blood, taken at week 4, from a patient treated with tofacitinib. The source of these receptors is a human donor with alopecia areata.

This clone was counted between two and nine times. The chain couples TRBV6-1 to TRBJ2-2; 9 nucleotides match TRBD2. Per germline, CDR1 MNHNS and CDR2 SASEGT. CDR3 length: 15 residues. The J segment lost 3 bases and the V segment lost 3 bases, leaving 2 bases of the junction unmatched. The CDR3 DNA follows: TGTGCCAGCAGTGAGCGGGGGGGCGACACCGGGGAGCTGTTTTTT. Its protein is CASSERGGDTGELFF.

This CDR3 is CASSYRGFSYEQYF. In DNA form, the CDR3 reads TGTGCCAGCAGTTACAGGGGGTTCTCCTACGAGCAGTACTTC. The chain employs TRBV27 and TRBJ2-7; TRBD1 matches at 8 bases. Germline trimming cut 4 bases from V and 0 bases from J; bases unmatched to any gene: 2. The length of the CDR3 is 14 residues. Germline-derived CDR1 and CDR2 are MNHEY and SMNVEV (reference sequence).

The V and J genes are TRBV11-2 and TRBJ2-2; D gene ambiguous. The CDR3 is made up of 14 amino acids. V shed 5 bases and J shed 2 bases, with 9 bases lying between them. CDR1 and CDR2 (germline): SGHAT, FQNNGV. The CDR3 sequence: CASSPRINTGELFF. In DNA, the CDR3 is TGTGCCAGCAGCCCCCGCATCAACACCGGGGAGCTGTTTTTT.

This clone was observed a handful of times. V usage is TRBV5-1 and J usage is TRBJ2-3; tentatively, D is TRBD1 (6 bases). Deletions cut 2 bases from V and 3 bases from J, with 7 bases between. Germline lookup yields CDR1 SGHRS and CDR2 YFSETQ. The CDR3 has 13 residues. The DNA for the CDR3 is TGCGCCAGCAGCTTTACAGGGACAGATACGCAGTATTTT. Translated, it gives CASSFTGTDTQYF.

As concerns this clone: In the same sample, other DNA sequences code for this CDR3. The genes are TRBV29-1 and TRBJ1-2, with D perhaps matching TRBD1 (6 bases). CDR1 and CDR2 from the germline V gene are SQVTM and ANQGSEA. The germline V and J ends were trimmed by 4 bases and 4 bases, with 7 bases remaining between them. The CDR3 totals 11 residues. This CDR3 is CSVGTVYGYTF. CDR3 DNA sequence: TGCAGCGTTGGGACAGTCTATGGCTACACCTTC.

The J gene is TRBJ1-5, the V gene TRBV13; D call uncertain. V dropped 1 base and J dropped 2 bases, with 12 bases sitting between them. Germline V gives CDR1 PRHDT, CDR2 FYEKMQ (reference sequence). The CDR3 has 16 residues. CDR3 sequence (DNA): TGTGCCAGCAGCTTAGCGTTGGGGATGGGCAATCAGCCCCAGCATTTT. This codes for CASSLALGMGNQPQHF.

This rearrangement joins TRBV5-1 to TRBJ2-7; 9 bases are a match to TRBD1. CDR3 size: 16 residues. CDR1 is SGHRS and CDR2 is YFSETQ in the germline V gene. The V gene end was trimmed by 0 bases and the J gene end by 7 bases; junction bases not matched to a gene: 11. As DNA, the CDR3 is TGCGCCAGCAGCTTGGCATGGGGACAGGGATCCTGGGAGCAGTACTTC. This gives the protein CASSLAWGQGSWEQYF. Filled out from reference TRBV5-1 and TRBJ2-7, the complete variable domain reads KAGVTQTPRYLIKTRGQQVTLSCSPISGHRSVSWYQQTPGQGLQFLFEYFSETQRNKGNFPGRFSGRQFSNSRSEMNVSTLELGDSALYLCASSLAWGQGSWEQYFGPGTRLTVT.

The chain links TRBV7-6 to TRBJ1-1; tentatively, D is TRBD1 (6 bases). The length of the CDR3 is 17 residues. V lost 4 bases and J lost 2, with 20 bases in between. Germline values: CDR1 SGHVS, CDR2 FNYEAQ. Here the CDR3 DNA reads TGTGCCAGCAGCTCCCTCGAGACAGGATCCTTTAACACTGAAGCTTTCTTT. Translation: CASSSLETGSFNTEAFF.

This clone was seen a few times. V is TRBV7-2 and J is TRBJ2-3; no definite D call. Trimming removed 1 base at V and 1 base at J, with 12 bases between. CDR1 and CDR2 (germline): SGHTA, FQGNSA. This CDR3 has 16 residues. This CDR3 is CASSLGGFRGTDTQYF. The CDR3 nucleotides are TGTGCCAGCAGCTTAGGAGGATTTCGAGGCACAGATACGCAGTATTTT.